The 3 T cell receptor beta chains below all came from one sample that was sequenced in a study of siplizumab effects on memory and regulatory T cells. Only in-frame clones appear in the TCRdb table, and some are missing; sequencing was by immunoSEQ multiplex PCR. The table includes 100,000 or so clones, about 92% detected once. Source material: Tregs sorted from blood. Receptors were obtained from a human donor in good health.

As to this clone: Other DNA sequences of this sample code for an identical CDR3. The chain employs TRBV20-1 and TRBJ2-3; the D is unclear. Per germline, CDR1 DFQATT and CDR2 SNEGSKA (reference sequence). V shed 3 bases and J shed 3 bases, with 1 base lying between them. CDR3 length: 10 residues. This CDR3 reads CSARTDTQYF. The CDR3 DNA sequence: TGCAGTGCTAGGACAGATACGCAGTATTTT.

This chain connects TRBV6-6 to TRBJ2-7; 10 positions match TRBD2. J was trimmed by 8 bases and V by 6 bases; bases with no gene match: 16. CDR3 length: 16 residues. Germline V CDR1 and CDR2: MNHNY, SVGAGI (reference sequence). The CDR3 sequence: CASSRSPGLASQKQYF. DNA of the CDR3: TGTGCCAGCAGCCGATCTCCGGGACTAGCGAGCCAGAAGCAGTACTTC.

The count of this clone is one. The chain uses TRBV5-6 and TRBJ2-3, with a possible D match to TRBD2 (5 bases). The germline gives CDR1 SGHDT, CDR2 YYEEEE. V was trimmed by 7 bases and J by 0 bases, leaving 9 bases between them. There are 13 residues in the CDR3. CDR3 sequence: CASSRTSTDTQYF. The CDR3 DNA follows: TGTGCCAGCTCCCGGACTAGCACAGATACGCAGTATTTT.